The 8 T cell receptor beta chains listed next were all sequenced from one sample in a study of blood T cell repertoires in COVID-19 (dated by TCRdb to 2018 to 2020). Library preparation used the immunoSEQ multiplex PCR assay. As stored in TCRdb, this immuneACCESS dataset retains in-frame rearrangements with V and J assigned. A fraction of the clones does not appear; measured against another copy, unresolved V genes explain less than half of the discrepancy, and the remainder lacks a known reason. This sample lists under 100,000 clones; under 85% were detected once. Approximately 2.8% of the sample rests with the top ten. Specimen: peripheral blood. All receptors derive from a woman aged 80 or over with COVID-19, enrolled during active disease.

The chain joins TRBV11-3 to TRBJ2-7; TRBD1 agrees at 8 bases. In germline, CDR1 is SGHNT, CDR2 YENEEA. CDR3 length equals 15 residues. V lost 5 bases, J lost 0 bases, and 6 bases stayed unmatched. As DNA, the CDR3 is TGTGCCAGCAGCCCTGGACAGGGACGCTCCTACGAGCAGTACTTC. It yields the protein CASSPGQGRSYEQYF.

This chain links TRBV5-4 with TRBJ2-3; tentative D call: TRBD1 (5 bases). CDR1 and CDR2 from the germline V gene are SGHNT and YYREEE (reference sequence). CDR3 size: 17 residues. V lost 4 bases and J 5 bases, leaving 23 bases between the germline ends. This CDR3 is CASSPAESRALQDTQYF. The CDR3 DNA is TGTGCCAGCAGCCCTGCGGAGAGCAGGGCTTTGCAAGATACGCAGTATTTT. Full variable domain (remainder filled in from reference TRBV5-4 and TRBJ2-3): ETGVTQSPTHLIKTRGQQVTLRCSSQSGHNTVSWYQQALGQGPQFIFQYYREEENGRGNFPPRFSGLQFPNYSSELNVNALELDDSALYLCASSPAESRALQDTQYFGPGTRLTVL.

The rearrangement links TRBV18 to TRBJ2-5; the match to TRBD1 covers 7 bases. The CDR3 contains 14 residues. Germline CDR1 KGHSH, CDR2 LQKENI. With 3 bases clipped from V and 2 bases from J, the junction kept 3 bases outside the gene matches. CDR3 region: CASSPTGQQETQYF. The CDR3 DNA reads TGTGCCAGCTCACCGACGGGACAGCAAGAGACCCAGTACTTC. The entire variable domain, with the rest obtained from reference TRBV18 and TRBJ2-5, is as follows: NAGVMQNPRHLVRRRGQEARLRCSPMKGHSHVYWYRQLPEEGLKFMVYLQKENIIDESGMPKERFSAEFPKEGPSILRIQQVVRGDSAAYFCASSPTGQQETQYFGPGTRLLVL.

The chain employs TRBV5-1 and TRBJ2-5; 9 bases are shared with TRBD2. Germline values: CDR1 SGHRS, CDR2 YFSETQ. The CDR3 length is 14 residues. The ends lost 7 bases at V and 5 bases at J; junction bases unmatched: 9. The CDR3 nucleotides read TGCGCCAGCTCCCGACTAGCGGTAGGGGAGACCCAGTACTTC. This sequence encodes CASSRLAVGETQYF.

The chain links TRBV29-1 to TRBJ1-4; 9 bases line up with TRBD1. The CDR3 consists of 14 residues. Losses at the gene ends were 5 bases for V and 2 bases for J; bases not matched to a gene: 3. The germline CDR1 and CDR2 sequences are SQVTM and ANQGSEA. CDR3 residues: CSVRDRATNEKLFF. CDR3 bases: TGCAGCGTTCGGGACAGGGCTACTAATGAAAAACTGTTTTTT.

CDR3 loop: CASSPWAGNTIYF. CDR3 bases: TGTGCCAGCAGCCCCTGGGCGGGAAACACCATATATTTT. The V gene is TRBV9, the J gene TRBJ1-3; D is uncertain. V lost 4 bases to trimming and J lost 4 bases, with 9 bases between them. Germline V gene lookup returns CDR1 SGDLS and CDR2 YYNGEE. CDR3 length: 13 residues.

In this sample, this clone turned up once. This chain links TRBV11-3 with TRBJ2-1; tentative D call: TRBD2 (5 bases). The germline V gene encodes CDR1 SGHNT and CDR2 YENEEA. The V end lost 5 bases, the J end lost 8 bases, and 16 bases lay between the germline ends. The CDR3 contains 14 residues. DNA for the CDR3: TGTGCCAGCAGCCCCGGGGTCTACCACTATGAGCAGTTCTTC. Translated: CASSPGVYHYEQFF.

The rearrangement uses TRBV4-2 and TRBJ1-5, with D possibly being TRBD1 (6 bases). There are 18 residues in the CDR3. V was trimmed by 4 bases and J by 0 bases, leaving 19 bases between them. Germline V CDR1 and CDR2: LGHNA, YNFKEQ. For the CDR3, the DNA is TGTGCCAGCAGCCCTCGATCAGGACAGATCCTTAGCAATCAGCCCCAGCATTTT. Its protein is CASSPRSGQILSNQPQHF.